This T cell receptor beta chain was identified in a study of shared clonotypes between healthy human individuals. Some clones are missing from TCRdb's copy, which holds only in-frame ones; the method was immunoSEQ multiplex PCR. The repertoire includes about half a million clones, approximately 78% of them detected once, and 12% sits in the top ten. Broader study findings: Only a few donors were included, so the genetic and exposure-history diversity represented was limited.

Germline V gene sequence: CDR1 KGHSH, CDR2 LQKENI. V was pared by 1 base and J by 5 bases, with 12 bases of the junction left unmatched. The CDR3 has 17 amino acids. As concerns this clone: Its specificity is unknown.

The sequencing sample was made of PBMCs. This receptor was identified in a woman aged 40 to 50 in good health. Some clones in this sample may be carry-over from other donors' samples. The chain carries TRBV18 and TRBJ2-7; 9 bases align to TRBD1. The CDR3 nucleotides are TGTGCCAGCTCACCACTGGGTTTCGGGACAGGGTCGGACGAGCAGTACTTC. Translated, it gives CASSPLGFGTGSDEQYF. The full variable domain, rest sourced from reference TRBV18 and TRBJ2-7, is NAGVMQNPRHLVRRRGQEARLRCSPMKGHSHVYWYRQLPEEGLKFMVYLQKENIIDESGMPKERFSAEFPKEGPSILRIQQVVRGDSAAYFCASSPLGFGTGSDEQYFGPGTRLTVT.